Shown below are 17 T cell receptor beta chains from a single sample sequenced in a study of metastatic and nonmetastatic thyroid tumors. Nobody among the patients had been given any treatment before thyroid surgery. Through MiXCR, TCRdb re-clonotyped the PCR reads. The repertoire has some 28,000 clones, roughly 20% of them found once; the top ten carry approximately 40%. Sequenced material: blood. The receptors shown here come from a female donor with papillary thyroid cancer or a benign thyroid nodule (not recorded which). Some clones in this sample may be carry-over from other donors' samples.

As to this clone: Relative to the germline gene, one junction end is altered; a read error may explain this. V is TRBV7-7 and J is TRBJ2-1, with unresolved D. The CDR3 extends over 14 amino acids. Germline V gene lookup returns CDR1 SSHAT and CDR2 FNYEAQ (reference sequence). CDR3 bases: TGTGCTAGCAGCTTAGCAGTGGAACACAATGAGCATTTCTTC. Translation gives CASSLAVEHNEHFF.

In this sample, this clone turned up many times. J is TRBJ2-1 and V is TRBV4-1; 9 positions match TRBD1. The length of the CDR3 is 17 residues. Germline values: CDR1 MGHRA, CDR2 YSYEKL. V gave up 4 bases and J gave up 7 bases; unmatched junction bases: 14. The CDR3 loop reads CASSLYVGTGLGNEQFF. The CDR3, as DNA: TGCGCCAGCAGCCTTTACGTGGGGACAGGGTTGGGAAATGAGCAGTTCTTC.

This clone was seen repeatedly, ten times or more. The chain has TRBV11-3 and TRBJ1-3, with 9 bases fitting TRBD1. CDR1 is SGHNT and CDR2 is YENEEA in the germline V gene. V gave up 5 bases and J gave up 6 bases; unmatched junction bases: 14. This CDR3 contains 17 residues. CDR3 bases: TGTGCCAGCAGCCCCAGGGTGGGGACAGGGACGGTAAACACCATATATTTT. It is translated as CASSPRVGTGTVNTIYF.

The V and J genes are TRBV6-1 and TRBJ1-1; the D gene is possibly TRBD1 (5 bases). CDR1 MNHNS and CDR2 SASEGT come from the germline V gene. The CDR3 length is 13 residues. The V and J ends lost 5 bases and 2 bases respectively, with 9 bases between them. The CDR3 sequence: CASSTDINTEAFF. The CDR3 DNA sequence: TGTGCCAGCAGTACGGACATTAACACTGAAGCTTTCTTT.

This clone appeared a few times. The rearrangement joins TRBV6-1 to TRBJ1-1, with 10 bases matching TRBD1. With 8 bases clipped from V and 5 bases from J, the junction kept 8 bases outside the gene matches. Germline values: CDR1 MNHNS, CDR2 SASEGT. The CDR3 consists of 14 residues. CDR3 bases: TGTGCCAGCGGCCTCGGGACAGGGGAGACTGAAGCTTTCTTT. Its protein is CASGLGTGETEAFF.

The chain uses TRBV6-2 or TRBV6-3 and TRBJ1-2; 9 bases line up with TRBD1. This CDR3 comprises 15 residues. The germline CDR1 and CDR2 sequences are MNHEY and SVGEGT. Unmatched junction bases numbered 11, after V lost 6 bases and J lost 6 bases. This chain's CDR3 is CASRGSGGQGHGYTF. In DNA form, the CDR3 reads TGTGCCAGCAGAGGTTCCGGGGGACAGGGTCATGGCTACACCTTC.

This clone was seen at least ten times. The V gene is TRBV7-9, the J gene TRBJ2-7; D remains ambiguous. CDR1 is SEHNR and CDR2 is FQNEAQ in the germline V gene (reference sequence). V lost 5 bases and J lost 0, with 8 bases in between. This CDR3 is built from 13 residues. The CDR3: CASSPIDSYEQYF. Written as DNA, the CDR3 is TGTGCCAGCAGCCCGATTGACTCCTACGAGCAGTACTTC.

J is TRBJ2-7 and V is TRBV4-2; tentative D call: TRBD2 (7 bases). V lost 0 bases, J lost 4 bases, and 13 bases lay in between. From germline, CDR1 is LGHNA and CDR2 YNFKEQ. The CDR3 spans 15 residues. The CDR3 spells CASSQEGGAGYEQYF. CDR3 nucleotides: TGTGCCAGCAGCCAAGAAGGGGGGGCTGGGTACGAGCAGTACTTC.

This clone occurred many times. The CDR3 sequence is CASSPGRTNEAFF. The CDR3 DNA reads TGTGCCAGCAGCCCTGGACGGACCAATGAAGCTTTCTTT. The V call is TRBV11-2, the J call TRBJ1-1; D is uncertain. This CDR3 is 13 amino acids long. Germline V gene lookup returns CDR1 SGHAT and CDR2 FQNNGV. Between the trimmed V and J ends, which lost 5 bases and 7 bases, there was a span of 14 bases.

With respect to this clone: A much larger clone is a single base away; this may be a read error. This CDR3 is also generated by other DNA sequences in the sample. The chain carries TRBV29-1 and TRBJ2-7; 7 bases agree with TRBD2. The V gene's germline CDR1 is SQVTM and CDR2 ANQGSEA. The CDR3 contains 14 residues. CDR3 residues: CSVGMGGRGDEQYF. CDR3 coding DNA: TGTAGCGTGGGGATGGGGGGGAGGGGTGACGAGCAGTACTTC.

This sequence joins TRBV7-4 and TRBJ2-1; TRBD2 matches 8 bases. Per the germline V gene, CDR1 is SGHVT and CDR2 is SQSDAQ. V lost 4 bases, J lost 6 bases, and 23 bases stayed unmatched. The CDR3 is 20 amino acids. This CDR3 is CASSYQGRSGVAKGRNEQFF. As DNA, the CDR3 is TGTGCCAGCAGCTACCAGGGACGTAGCGGGGTGGCGAAAGGTCGCAATGAGCAGTTCTTC.

This clone was seen repeatedly, ten times or more. V gene TRBV7-9 combines with J gene TRBJ1-5; a weak D match, TRBD1 (6 bases). Per germline, CDR1 SEHNR and CDR2 FQNEAQ (reference sequence). The V and J ends lost 2 bases and 6 bases respectively, with 23 bases between them. This CDR3 has 18 residues. The CDR3 loop is CASSLRLLTGPYGQPQHF. In nucleotides, the CDR3 is TGTGCCAGCAGCTTAAGATTACTAACAGGGCCCTACGGTCAGCCCCAGCATTTT.

The chain joins TRBV7-9 to TRBJ2-3; D unresolved. V was pared by 2 bases and J by 4 bases, with 7 bases between. Germline V gene lookup returns CDR1 SEHNR and CDR2 FQNEAQ (reference sequence). The CDR3 is 13 amino acids. The CDR3 region has the DNA TGTGCCAGCAGCTTATCTCGGGCAGATACGCAGTATTTT. Its translation: CASSLSRADTQYF.

A few counts support this clone. The chain joins TRBV27 to TRBJ1-6; no firm D call. The CDR3 loop spans 13 amino acids. Per the germline V gene, CDR1 is MNHEY and CDR2 is SMNVEV (reference sequence). V was shortened by 3 bases and J by 9 bases, with 9 bases between the two germline ends. CDR3: CASSFATGSPLHF. The CDR3, as DNA: TGTGCCAGCAGTTTCGCGACGGGTTCACCCCTCCACTTT.

This clone turned up a few times. CDR3 bases: TGTGCCAGCTCACCAATTCACAGGGTCAACTATGGCTACACCTTC. Its translation is CASSPIHRVNYGYTF. The V and J genes are TRBV18 and TRBJ1-2; D may be TRBD1 (6 bases). CDR3 size: 15 residues. Germline assignment: CDR1 KGHSH and CDR2 LQKENI. V lost 2 bases, J lost 2 bases, and 12 bases lay in between.

On this clone: The junction departs from the called germline gene at one end, perhaps through a read error. The same CDR3 also results from other DNA sequences found in this sample. The CDR3 bases are TGTGCCAGCAGCTTCTCGTTGTGGAACCAAGAGACCCAATACTTC. Its translation is CASSFSLWNQETQYF. This chain links TRBV3-1 with TRBJ2-5, with unresolved D. Germline V CDR1 and CDR2: LGHDT, YNNKEL (reference sequence). CDR3 size: 15 residues.

This chain uses TRBV7-6 with TRBJ2-4; D might be TRBD1 (5 bases). This CDR3 contains 13 residues. Trimming took off 5 bases at V and 3 bases at J, with 8 bases between the two ends. Per the germline V gene, CDR1 is SGHVS and CDR2 is FNYEAQ. CDR3 sequence (DNA): TGTGCCAGCAGCCGAGACAGCAAAAACATTCAGTACTTC. It is translated as CASSRDSKNIQYF.